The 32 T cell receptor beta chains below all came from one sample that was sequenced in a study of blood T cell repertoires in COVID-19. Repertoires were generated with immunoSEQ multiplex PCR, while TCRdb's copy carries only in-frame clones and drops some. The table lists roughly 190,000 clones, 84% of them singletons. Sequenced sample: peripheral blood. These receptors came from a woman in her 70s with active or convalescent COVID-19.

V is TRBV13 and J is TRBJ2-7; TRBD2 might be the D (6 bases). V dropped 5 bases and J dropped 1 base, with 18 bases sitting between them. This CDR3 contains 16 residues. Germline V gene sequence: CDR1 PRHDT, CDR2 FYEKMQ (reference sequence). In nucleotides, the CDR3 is TGTGCCAGCAGCCCCGGGTGGCGGGACCAATCCTACGAGCAGTACTTC. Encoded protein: CASSPGWRDQSYEQYF.

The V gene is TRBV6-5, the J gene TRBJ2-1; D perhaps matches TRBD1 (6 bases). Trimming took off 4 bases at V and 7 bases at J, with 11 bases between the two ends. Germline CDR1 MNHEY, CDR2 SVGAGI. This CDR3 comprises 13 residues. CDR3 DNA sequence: TGTGCCAGCAGTTTAGGCAGGGGAAATGAGCAGTTCTTC. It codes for CASSLGRGNEQFF.

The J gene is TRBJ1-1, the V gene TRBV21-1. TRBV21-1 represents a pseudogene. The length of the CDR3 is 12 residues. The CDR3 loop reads CASSSLVSDAFF. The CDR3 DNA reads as TGTGCCAGCAGCAGCCTGGTCAGCGACGCTTTCTTT.

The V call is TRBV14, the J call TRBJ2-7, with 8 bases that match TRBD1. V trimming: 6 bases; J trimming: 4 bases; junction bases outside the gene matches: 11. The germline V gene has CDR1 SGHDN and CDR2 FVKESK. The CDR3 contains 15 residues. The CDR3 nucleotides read TGTGCCAGCAGTCCACTTGGACAGGGTGCGTACGAGCAGTACTTC. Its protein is CASSPLGQGAYEQYF.

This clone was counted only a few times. CDR3 residues: CASSYPAGGGTGELFF. As DNA, the CDR3 is TGTGCCAGCAGTTACCCAGCGGGAGGAGGTACCGGGGAGCTGTTTTTT. The chain has TRBV6-6 and TRBJ2-2; 9 bases are shared with TRBD2. Germline CDR1 is MNHNY and CDR2 is SVGAGI (reference sequence). V lost 2 bases and J lost 5; bases outside the gene matches: 6. The CDR3 is 16 amino acids.

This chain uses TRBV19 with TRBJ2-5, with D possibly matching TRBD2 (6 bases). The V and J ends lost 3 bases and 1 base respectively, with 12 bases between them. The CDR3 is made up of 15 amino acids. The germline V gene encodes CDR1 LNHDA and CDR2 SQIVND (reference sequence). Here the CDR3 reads CASSINFGGQETQYF. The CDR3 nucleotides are TGTGCCAGTAGTATCAATTTCGGGGGCCAAGAGACCCAGTACTTC.

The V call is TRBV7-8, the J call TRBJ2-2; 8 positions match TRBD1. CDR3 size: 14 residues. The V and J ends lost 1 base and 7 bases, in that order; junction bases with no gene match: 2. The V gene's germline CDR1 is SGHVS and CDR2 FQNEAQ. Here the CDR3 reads CASSLGTGSGELFF. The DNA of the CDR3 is TGTGCCAGCAGCTTAGGGACAGGGAGCGGGGAGCTGTTTTTT.

CDR3 loop: CASFTPSGANVLTF. The CDR3 coding sequence is TGTGCCAGCTTTACACCCTCTGGGGCCAACGTCCTGACTTTC. The rearrangement links TRBV5-6 to TRBJ2-6; D gene unclear. Looked up from germline, CDR1 is SGHDT and CDR2 is YYEEEE. Trimming shortened V by 7 bases and J by 0 bases, and 8 bases separated the two germline ends. The CDR3 loop spans 14 amino acids.

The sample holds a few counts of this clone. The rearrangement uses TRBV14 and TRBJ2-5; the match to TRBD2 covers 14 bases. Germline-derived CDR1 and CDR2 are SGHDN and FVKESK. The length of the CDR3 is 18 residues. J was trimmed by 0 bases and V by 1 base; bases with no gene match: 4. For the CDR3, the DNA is TGTGCCAGCAGCCAAGGACTAGCGGGAGGGCGGTACCAAGAGACCCAGTACTTC. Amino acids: CASSQGLAGGRYQETQYF.

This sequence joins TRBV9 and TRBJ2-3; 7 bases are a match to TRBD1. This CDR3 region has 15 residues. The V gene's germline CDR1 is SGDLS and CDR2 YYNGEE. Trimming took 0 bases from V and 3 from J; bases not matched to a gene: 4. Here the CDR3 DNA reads TGTGCCAGCAGCGTAGGACAGGGTTGGACAGATACGCAGTATTTT. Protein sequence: CASSVGQGWTDTQYF.

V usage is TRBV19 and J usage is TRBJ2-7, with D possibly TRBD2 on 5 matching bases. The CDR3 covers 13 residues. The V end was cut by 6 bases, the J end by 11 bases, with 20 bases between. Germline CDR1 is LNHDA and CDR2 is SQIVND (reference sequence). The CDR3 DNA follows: TGTGCCAGTAGGGCCCGGGATTCCGTATGGAAGTACTTC. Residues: CASRARDSVWKYF.

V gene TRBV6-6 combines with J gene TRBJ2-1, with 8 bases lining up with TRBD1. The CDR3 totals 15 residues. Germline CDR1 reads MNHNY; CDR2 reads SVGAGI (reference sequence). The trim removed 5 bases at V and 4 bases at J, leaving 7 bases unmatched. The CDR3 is CASSHGDRRYNEQFF. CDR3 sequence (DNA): TGTGCCAGCAGTCATGGGGACAGGAGGTACAATGAGCAGTTCTTC.

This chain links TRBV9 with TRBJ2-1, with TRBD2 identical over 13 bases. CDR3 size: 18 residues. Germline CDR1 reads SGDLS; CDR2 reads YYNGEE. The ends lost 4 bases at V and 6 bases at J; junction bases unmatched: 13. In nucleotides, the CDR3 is TGTGCCAGCAGCATGTACTCCGGGACTAGCGGGAAGTTCAATGAGCAGTTCTTC. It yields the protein CASSMYSGTSGKFNEQFF. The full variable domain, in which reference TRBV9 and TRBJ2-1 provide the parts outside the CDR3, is DSGVTQTPKHLITATGQRVTLRCSPRSGDLSVYWYQQSLDQGLQFLIQYYNGEERAKGNILERFSAQQFPDLHSELNLSSLELGDSALYFCASSMYSGTSGKFNEQFFGPGTRLTVL.

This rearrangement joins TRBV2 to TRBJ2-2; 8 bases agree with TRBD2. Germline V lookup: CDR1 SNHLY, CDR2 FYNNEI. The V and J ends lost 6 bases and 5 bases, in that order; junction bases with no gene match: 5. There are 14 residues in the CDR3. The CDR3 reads CASSVRLATGELFF. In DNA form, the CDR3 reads TGTGCCAGCAGCGTCCGACTAGCGACCGGGGAGCTGTTTTTT.

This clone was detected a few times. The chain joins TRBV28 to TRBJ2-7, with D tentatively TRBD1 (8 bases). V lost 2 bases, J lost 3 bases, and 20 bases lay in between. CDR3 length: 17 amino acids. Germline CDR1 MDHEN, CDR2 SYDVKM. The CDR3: CASSLGRQGRVHYEQYF. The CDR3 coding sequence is TGTGCCAGCAGTTTAGGGAGACAGGGGAGGGTTCACTACGAGCAGTACTTC.

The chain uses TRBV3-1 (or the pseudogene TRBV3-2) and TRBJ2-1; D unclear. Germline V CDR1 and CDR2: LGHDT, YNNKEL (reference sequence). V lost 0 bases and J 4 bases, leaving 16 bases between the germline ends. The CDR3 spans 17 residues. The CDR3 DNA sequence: TGTGCCAGCAGCCAAGATCCCGCCGCGAGCGTGTACAATGAGCAGTTCTTC. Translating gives CASSQDPAASVYNEQFF.

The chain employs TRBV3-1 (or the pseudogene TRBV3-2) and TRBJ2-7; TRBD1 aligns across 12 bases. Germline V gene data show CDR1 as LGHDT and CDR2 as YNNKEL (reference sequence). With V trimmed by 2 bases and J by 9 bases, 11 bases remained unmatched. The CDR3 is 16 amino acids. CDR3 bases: TGTGCCAGCAGCCAACACTTTTCCGGGACAGGGGGCTGGCAGTACTTC. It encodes CASSQHFSGTGGWQYF.

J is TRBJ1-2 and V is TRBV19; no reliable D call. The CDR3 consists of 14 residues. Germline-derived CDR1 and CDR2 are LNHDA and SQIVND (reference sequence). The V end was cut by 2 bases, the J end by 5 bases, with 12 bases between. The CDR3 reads CASSISGPAYGYTF. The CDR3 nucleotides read TGTGCCAGTAGTATAAGCGGGCCAGCATATGGCTACACCTTC. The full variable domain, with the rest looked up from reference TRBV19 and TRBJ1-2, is DGGITQSPKYLFRKEGQNVTLSCEQNLNHDAMYWYRQDPGQGLRLIYYSQIVNDFQKGDIAEGYSVSREKKESFPLTVTSAQKNPTAFYLCASSISGPAYGYTFGSGTRLTVV.

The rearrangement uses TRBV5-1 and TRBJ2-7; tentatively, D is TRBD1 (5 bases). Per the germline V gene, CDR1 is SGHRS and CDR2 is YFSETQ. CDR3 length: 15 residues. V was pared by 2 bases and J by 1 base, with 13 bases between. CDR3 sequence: CASSFGPQGSYEQYF. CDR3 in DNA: TGCGCCAGCAGCTTTGGGCCTCAGGGTTCCTACGAGCAGTACTTC. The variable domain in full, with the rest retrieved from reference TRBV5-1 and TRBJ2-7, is KAGVTQTPRYLIKTRGQQVTLSCSPISGHRSVSWYQQTPGQGLQFLFEYFSETQRNKGNFPGRFSGRQFSNSRSEMNVSTLELGDSALYLCASSFGPQGSYEQYFGPGTRLTVT.

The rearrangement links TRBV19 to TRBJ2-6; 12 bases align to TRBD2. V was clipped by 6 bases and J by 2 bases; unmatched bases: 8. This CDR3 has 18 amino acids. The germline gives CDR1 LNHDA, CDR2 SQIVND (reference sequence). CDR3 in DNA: TGTGCCAGTAGGGCTAGCGGGAGGGGCGTACCTGGGGCCAACGTCCTGACTTTC. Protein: CASRASGRGVPGANVLTF.

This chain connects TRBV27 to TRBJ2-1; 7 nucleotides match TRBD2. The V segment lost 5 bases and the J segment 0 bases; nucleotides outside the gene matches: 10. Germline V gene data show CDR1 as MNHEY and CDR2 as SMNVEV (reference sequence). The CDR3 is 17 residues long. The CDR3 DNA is TGTGCCAGCAGTAGGGTAGCGGGCGGTTTCTCCTACAATGAGCAGTTCTTC. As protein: CASSRVAGGFSYNEQFF.

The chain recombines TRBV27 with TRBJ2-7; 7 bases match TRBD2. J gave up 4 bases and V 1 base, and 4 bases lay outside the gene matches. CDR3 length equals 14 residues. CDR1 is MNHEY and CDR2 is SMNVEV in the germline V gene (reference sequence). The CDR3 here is CASSLLGGSYEQYF. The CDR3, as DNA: TGTGCCAGCAGTTTATTAGGCGGGAGTTACGAGCAGTACTTC.

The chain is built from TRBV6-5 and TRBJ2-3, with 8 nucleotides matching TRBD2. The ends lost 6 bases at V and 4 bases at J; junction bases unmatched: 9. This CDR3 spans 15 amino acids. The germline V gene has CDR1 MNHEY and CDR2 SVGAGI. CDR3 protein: CASRPAGVLADTQYF. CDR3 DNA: TGTGCCAGCAGACCAGCGGGAGTCTTGGCAGATACGCAGTATTTT.

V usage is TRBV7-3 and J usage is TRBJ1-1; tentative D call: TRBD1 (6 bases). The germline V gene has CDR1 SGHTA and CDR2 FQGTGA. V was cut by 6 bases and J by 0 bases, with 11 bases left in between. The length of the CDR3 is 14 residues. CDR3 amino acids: CASRFGQLNTEAFF. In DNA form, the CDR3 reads TGTGCCAGCAGGTTTGGACAGTTGAACACTGAAGCTTTCTTT.

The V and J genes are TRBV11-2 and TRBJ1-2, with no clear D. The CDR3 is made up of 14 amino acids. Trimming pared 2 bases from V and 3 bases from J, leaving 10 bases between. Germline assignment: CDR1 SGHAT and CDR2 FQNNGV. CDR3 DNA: TGTGCCAGCAGCTTATCATCCCTAGACTATGGCTACACCTTC. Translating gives CASSLSSLDYGYTF.

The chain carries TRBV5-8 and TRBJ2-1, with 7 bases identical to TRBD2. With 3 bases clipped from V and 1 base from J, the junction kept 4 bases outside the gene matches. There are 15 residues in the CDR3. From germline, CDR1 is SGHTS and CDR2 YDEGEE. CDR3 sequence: CASSSLAGSYNEQFF. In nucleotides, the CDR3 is TGTGCCAGCAGCTCCTTAGCGGGTTCCTACAATGAGCAGTTCTTC. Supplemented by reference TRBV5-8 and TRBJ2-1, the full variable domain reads EAGVTQSPTHLIKTRGQQATLRCSPISGHTSVYWYQQALGLGLQFLLWYDEGEERNRGNFPPRFSGRQFPNYSSELNVNALELEDSALYLCASSSLAGSYNEQFFGPGTRLTVL.

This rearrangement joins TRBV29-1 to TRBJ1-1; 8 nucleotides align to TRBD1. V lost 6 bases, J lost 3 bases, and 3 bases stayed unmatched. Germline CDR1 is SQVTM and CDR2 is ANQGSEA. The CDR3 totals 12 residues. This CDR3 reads CSVADRDTEAFF. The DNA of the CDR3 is TGCAGCGTCGCGGACAGGGACACTGAAGCTTTCTTT.

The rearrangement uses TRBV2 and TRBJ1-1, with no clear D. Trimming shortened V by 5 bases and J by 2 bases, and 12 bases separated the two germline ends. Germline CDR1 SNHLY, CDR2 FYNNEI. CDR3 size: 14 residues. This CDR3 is CASSPQRVNTEAFF. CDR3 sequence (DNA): TGTGCCAGCAGTCCCCAGAGGGTAAACACTGAAGCTTTCTTT.

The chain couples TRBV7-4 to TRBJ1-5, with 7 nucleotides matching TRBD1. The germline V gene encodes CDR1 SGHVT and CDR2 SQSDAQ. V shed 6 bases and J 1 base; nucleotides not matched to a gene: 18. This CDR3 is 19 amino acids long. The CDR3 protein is CASRQSLRDREQSNQPQHF. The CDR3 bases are TGTGCCAGCAGGCAAAGCCTCCGGGACAGAGAACAGAGCAATCAGCCCCAGCATTTT. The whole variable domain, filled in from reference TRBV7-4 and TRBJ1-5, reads GAGVSQSPRYKVAKRGRDVALRCDSISGHVTLYWYRQTLGQGSEVLTYSQSDAQRDKSGRPSGRFSAERPERSVSTLKIQRTEQGDSAVYLCASRQSLRDREQSNQPQHFGDGTRLSIL.

The CDR3 spells CSASPGQAYQETQYF. The CDR3 nucleotides read TGCAGTGCTAGTCCGGGACAGGCATACCAAGAGACCCAGTACTTC. V is TRBV20-1 and J is TRBJ2-5; 8 nucleotides agree with TRBD1. Germline CDR1 is DFQATT and CDR2 is SNEGSKA (reference sequence). V was clipped by 3 bases and J by 0 bases; unmatched bases: 6. CDR3 length: 15 residues.

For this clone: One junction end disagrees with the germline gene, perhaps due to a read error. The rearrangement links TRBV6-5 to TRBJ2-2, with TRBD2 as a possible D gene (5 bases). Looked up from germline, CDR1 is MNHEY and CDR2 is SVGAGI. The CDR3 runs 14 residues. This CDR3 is CASIRRIVDRGAVF. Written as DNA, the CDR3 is TGTGCCAGCATTAGGAGGATAGTGGACCGGGGAGCTGTTTTT.

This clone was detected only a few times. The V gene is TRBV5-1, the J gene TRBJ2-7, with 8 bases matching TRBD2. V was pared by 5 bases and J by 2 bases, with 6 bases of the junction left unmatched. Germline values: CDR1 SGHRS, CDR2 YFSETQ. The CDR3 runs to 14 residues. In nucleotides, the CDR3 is TGCGCCAGCAGGTCACTAGCGGCTCCCTACGAGCAGTACTTC. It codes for CASRSLAAPYEQYF.